The rows below give T cell receptor beta chains drawn from one sample of a study of cytomegalovirus exposure and HLA in healthy donors. Here immunoSEQ multiplex PCR was the method, and the copy in TCRdb shows in-frame clones only, minus some. This repertoire shows some 120,000 clones, under 90% found once; its top ten account for 3.9%. The sample was PBMCs. These receptors all stem from a woman in her 30s in good health and CMV-seronegative. Each CDR3 is given with its conserved first and last residue.

v_call,cdr3_aa
TRBV6-5,CASSYSQGGEAFF
TRBV28,CASSPSYQETQYF
TRBV7-2,CASSLDRPEAFF
TRBV27,CASSLSGRLYSSGRAELEQYF
TRBV7-9,CSSSALDAGRLYTDTQYF
TRBV27,CASSSLAGPHNEQFF
TRBV6-1,CAAGLAGSTDTQYF
TRBV4-2,CASSHSSSYEQFF
TRBV5-1,CASSYGLVGVQDEQFF
TRBV25-1,CASSDDRALSYEQYF
TRBV19,CASSDRGGNTEAFF
TRBV5-6,CASSPTPGTSGRRADTQYF